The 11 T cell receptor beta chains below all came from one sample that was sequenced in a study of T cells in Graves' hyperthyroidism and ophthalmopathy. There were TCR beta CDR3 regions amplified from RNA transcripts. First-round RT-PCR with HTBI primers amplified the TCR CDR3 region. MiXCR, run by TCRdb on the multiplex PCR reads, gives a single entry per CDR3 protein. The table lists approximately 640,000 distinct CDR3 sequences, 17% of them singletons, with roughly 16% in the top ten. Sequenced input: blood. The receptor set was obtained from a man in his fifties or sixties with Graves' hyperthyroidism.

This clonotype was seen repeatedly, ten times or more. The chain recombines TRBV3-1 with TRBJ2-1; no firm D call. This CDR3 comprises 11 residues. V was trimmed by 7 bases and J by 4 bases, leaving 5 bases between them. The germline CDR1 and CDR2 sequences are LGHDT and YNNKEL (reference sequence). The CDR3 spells CASNGYNEQFF. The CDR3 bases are TGTGCCAGCAACGGGTACAATGAGCAGTTCTTC.

In nucleotides, the CDR3 is TGCAGTGCTCCTCCCGGGGCAGGGGCAGATACGCAGTATTTT. Protein: CSAPPGAGADTQYF. The chain combines TRBV20-1 with TRBJ2-3, with D perhaps TRBD1 (6 bases). This CDR3 is 14 amino acids long. Deletions cut 5 bases from V and 4 bases from J, with 16 bases between. CDR1 DFQATT and CDR2 SNEGSKA come from the germline V gene (reference sequence).

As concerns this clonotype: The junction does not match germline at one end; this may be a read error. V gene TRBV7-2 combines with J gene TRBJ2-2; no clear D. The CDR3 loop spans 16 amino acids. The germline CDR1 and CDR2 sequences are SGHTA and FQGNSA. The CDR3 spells CATSLVFSGNTGELFF. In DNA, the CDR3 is TGTGCCACCAGCTTAGTATTCTCGGGGAACACCGGGGAGCTGTTTTTT. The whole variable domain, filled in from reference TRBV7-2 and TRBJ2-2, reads GAGVSQSPSNKVTEKGKDVELRCDPISGHTALYWYRQSLGQGLEFLIYFQGNSAPDKSGLPSDRFSAERTGGSVSTLTIQRTQQEDSAVYLCATSLVFSGNTGELFFGEGSRLTVL.

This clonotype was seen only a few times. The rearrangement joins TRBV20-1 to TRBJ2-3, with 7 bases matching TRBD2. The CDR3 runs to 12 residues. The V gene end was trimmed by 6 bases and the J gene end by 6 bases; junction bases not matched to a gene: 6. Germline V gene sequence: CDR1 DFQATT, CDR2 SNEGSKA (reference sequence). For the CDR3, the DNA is TGCAGTGCGACTACTAGCGCGGATACGCAGTATTTT. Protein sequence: CSATTSADTQYF.

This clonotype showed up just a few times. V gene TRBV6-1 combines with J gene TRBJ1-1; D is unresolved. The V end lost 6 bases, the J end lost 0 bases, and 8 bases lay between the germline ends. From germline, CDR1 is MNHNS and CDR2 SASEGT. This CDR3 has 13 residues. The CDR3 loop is CASRLDMNTEAFF. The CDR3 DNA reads TGTGCCAGCAGGTTAGACATGAACACTGAAGCTTTCTTT.

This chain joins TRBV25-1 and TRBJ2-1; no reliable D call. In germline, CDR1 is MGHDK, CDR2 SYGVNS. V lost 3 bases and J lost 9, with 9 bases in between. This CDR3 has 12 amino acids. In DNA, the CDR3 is TGTGCCAGCAGTGAGGGCCTTCTTGAGCAGTTCTTC. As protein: CASSEGLLEQFF.

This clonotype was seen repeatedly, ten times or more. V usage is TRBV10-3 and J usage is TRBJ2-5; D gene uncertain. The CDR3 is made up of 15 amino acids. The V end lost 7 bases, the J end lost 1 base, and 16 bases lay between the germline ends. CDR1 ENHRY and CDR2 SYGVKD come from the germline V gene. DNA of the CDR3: TGTGCCATCATACCCCTCTCGGGTGTCCAAGAGACCCAGTACTTC. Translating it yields CAIIPLSGVQETQYF.

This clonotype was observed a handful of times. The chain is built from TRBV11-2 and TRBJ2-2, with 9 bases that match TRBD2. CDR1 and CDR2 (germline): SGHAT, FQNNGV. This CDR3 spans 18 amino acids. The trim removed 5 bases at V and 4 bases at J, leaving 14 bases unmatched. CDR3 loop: CASSQDRAGGPVTGELFF. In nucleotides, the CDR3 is TGTGCCAGCAGCCAAGATAGGGCGGGAGGGCCGGTCACCGGGGAGCTGTTTTTT.

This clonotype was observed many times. This CDR3 reads CASTRDSVSYEQFF. CDR3 DNA sequence: TGTGCCAGCACTCGAGACTCTGTCTCCTATGAGCAGTTCTTC. This chain uses TRBV2 with TRBJ2-1; D uncertain. Germline assignment: CDR1 SNHLY and CDR2 FYNNEI. There are 14 residues in the CDR3. V was clipped by 7 bases and J by 8 bases, with 18 bases between them.

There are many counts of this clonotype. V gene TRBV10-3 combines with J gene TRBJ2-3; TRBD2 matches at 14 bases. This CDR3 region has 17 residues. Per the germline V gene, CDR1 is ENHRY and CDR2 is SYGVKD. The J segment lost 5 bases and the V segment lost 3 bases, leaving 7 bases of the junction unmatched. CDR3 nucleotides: TGTGCCATCAGTGACCCGGGACTAGCGGGAGAAAGAGATACGCAGTATTTT. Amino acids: CAISDPGLAGERDTQYF.

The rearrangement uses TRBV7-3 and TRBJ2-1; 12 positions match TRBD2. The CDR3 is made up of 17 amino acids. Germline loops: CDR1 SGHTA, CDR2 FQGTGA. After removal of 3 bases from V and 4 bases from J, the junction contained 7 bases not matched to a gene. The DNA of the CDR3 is TGTGCCAGCAGCTTCCTAGCGGGAGGGCCGGGTTACAATGAGCAGTTCTTC. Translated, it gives CASSFLAGGPGYNEQFF.